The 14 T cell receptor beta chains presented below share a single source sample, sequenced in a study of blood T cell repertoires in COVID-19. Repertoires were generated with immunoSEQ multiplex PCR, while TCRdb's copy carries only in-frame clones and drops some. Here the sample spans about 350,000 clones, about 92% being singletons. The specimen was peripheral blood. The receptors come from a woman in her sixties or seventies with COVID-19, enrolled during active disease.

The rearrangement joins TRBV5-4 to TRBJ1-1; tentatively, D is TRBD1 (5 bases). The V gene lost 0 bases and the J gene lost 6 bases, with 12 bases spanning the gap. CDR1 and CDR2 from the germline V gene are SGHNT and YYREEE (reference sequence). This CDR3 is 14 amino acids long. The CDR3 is CASSLVGAGAEAFF. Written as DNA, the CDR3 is TGTGCCAGCAGCTTGGTAGGGGCAGGCGCTGAAGCTTTCTTT.

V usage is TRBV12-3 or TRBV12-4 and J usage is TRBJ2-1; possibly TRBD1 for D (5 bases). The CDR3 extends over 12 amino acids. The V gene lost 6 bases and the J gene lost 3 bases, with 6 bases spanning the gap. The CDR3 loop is CASSTGYNEQFF. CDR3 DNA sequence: TGTGCCAGCAGCACAGGCTACAATGAGCAGTTCTTC.

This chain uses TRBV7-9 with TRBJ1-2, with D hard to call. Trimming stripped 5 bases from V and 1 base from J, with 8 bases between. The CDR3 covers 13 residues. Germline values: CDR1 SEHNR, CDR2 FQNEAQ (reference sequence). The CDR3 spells CASSPEINYGYTF. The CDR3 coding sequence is TGTGCCAGCAGCCCCGAGATTAACTATGGCTACACCTTC.

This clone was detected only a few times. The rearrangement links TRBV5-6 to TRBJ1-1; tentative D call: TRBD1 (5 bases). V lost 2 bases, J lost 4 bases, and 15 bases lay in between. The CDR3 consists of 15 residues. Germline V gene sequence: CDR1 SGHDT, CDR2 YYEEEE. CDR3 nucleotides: TGTGCCAGCAGCTTTATCGGGGCCGGGGGCACTGAAGCTTTCTTT. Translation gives CASSFIGAGGTEAFF.

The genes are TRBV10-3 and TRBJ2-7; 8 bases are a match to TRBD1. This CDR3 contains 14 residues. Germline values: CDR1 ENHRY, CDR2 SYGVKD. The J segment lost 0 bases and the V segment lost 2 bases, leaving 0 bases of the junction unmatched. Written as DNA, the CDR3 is TGTGCCATCAGTGAGGGGACAGGCTCCTACGAGCAGTACTTC. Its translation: CAISEGTGSYEQYF.

The CDR3 loop reads CASSLNRPGAAGNTIYF. CDR3 bases: TGTGCCAGCAGCTTAAATCGCCCTGGGGCGGCGGGAAACACCATATATTTT. The chain couples TRBV7-3 to TRBJ1-3; possible D gene TRBD1, 5 bases. CDR1 is SGHTA and CDR2 is FQGTGA in the germline V gene. The V and J ends lost 1 base and 4 bases respectively, with 17 bases between them. This CDR3 is built from 17 residues.

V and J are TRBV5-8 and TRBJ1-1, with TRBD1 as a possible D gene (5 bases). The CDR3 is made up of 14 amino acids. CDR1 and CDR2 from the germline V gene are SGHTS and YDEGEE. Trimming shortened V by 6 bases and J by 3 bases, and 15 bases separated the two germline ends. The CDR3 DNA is TGTGCCAGCAATACCCAGGGTTCGGACACTGAAGCTTTCTTT. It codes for CASNTQGSDTEAFF. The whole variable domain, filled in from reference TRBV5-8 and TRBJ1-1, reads EAGVTQSPTHLIKTRGQQATLRCSPISGHTSVYWYQQALGLGLQFLLWYDEGEERNRGNFPPRFSGRQFPNYSSELNVNALELEDSALYLCASNTQGSDTEAFFGQGTRLTVV.

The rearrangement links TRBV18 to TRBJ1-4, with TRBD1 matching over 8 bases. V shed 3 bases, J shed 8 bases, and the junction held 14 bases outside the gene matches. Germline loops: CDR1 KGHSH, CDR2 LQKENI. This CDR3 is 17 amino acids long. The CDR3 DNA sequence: TGTGCCAGCTCACCTAGGGCCCCCCAGGGGGCATGGGAAAAACTGTTTTTT. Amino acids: CASSPRAPQGAWEKLFF. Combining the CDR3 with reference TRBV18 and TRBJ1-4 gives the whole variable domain NAGVMQNPRHLVRRRGQEARLRCSPMKGHSHVYWYRQLPEEGLKFMVYLQKENIIDESGMPKERFSAEFPKEGPSILRIQQVVRGDSAAYFCASSPRAPQGAWEKLFFGSGTQLSVL.

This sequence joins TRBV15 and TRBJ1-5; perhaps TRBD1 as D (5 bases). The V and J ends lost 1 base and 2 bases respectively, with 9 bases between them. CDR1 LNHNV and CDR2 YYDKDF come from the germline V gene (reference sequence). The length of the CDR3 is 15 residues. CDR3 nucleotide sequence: TGTGCCACCAGCAGAGCAGGGCTGCGCAATCAGCCCCAGCATTTT. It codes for CATSRAGLRNQPQHF.

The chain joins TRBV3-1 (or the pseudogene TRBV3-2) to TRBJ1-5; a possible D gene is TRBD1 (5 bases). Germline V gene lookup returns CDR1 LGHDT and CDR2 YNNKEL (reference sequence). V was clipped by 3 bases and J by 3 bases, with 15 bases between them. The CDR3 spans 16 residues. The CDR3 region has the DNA TGTGCCAGCAGCCAGTTCTATGGGGGGGTCAATCAGCCCCAGCATTTT. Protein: CASSQFYGGVNQPQHF.

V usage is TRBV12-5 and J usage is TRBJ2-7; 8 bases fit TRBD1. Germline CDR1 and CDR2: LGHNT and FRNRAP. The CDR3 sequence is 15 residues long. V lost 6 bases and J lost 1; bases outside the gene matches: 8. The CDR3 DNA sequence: TGTGCTAGTGGCGCCGCAGGGGGCGCGTCCTACGAGCAGTACTTC. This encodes CASGAAGGASYEQYF.

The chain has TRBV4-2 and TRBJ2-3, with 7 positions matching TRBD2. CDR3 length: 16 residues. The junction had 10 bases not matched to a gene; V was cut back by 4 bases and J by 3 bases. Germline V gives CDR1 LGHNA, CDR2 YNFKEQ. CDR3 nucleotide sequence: TGTGCCAGCAGCCGAAGGGGCCTAGCGGAGACAGATACGCAGTATTTT. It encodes CASSRRGLAETDTQYF.

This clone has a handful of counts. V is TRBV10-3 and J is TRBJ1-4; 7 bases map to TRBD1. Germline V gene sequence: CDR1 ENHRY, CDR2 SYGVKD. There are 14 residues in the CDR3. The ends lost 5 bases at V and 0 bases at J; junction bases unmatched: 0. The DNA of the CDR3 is TGTGCCATCAGTACAGGGGCAACTAATGAAAAACTGTTTTTT. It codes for CAISTGATNEKLFF.

CDR3 nucleotide sequence: TGCGCCAGCAGCCCCACAGGGGTTATTAATGAAAAACTGTTTTTT. This encodes CASSPTGVINEKLFF. The V call is TRBV5-1, the J call TRBJ1-4; TRBD1 agrees at 7 bases. J gave up 4 bases and V 4 bases, and 7 bases lay outside the gene matches. Germline loops: CDR1 SGHRS, CDR2 YFSETQ. This CDR3 has 15 residues. The full variable domain, with the rest looked up from reference TRBV5-1 and TRBJ1-4, is KAGVTQTPRYLIKTRGQQVTLSCSPISGHRSVSWYQQTPGQGLQFLFEYFSETQRNKGNFPGRFSGRQFSNSRSEMNVSTLELGDSALYLCASSPTGVINEKLFFGSGTQLSVL.